A single sample gave rise to the 4 T cell receptor beta chains below, sequenced in a study of cytomegalovirus exposure and HLA in healthy donors. The PCR was carried out with 60 Vbeta primers and 13 Jbeta primers. The table came from immunoSEQ multiplex PCR; TCRdb's copy has only in-frame clones and leaves some out. Of 150,000 to 200,000 clones in the sample, around two thirds were seen once. Sequenced material: PBMCs. The receptors were sampled from a man aged 25 to 40 in good health and CMV-seropositive.

This clone appeared once. The rearrangement joins TRBV12-5 to TRBJ1-1, with 8 nucleotides matching TRBD1. The CDR3 is 15 residues long. The germline V gene encodes CDR1 LGHNT and CDR2 FRNRAP. J gave up 0 bases and V 4 bases, and 4 bases lay outside the gene matches. The CDR3 region is CASGSGGLVNTEAFF. The CDR3 DNA reads TGTGCTAGTGGTTCAGGGGGCCTTGTGAACACTGAAGCTTTCTTT. Drawing the rest from reference TRBV12-5 and TRBJ1-1, the complete variable domain is DARVTQTPRHKVTEMGQEVTMRCQPILGHNTVFWYRQTMMQGLELLAYFRNRAPLDDSGMPKDRFSAEMPDATLATLKIQPSEPRDSAVYFCASGSGGLVNTEAFFGQGTRLTVV.

In its sample, this clone was seen a few times. The chain has TRBV30 and TRBJ1-5, with a tentative D call TRBD1 (6 bases). Germline V CDR1 and CDR2: GTSNPN, SVGIG (reference sequence). CDR3 length equals 14 residues. Trimming stripped 2 bases from V and 2 bases from J, with 10 bases between. This CDR3 reads CAWSPGHGNQPQHF. The CDR3 DNA reads as TGTGCCTGGAGTCCGGGACACGGCAATCAGCCCCAGCATTTT.

V usage is TRBV11-2 and J usage is TRBJ2-7, with 9 nucleotides matching TRBD2. Unmatched junction bases numbered 5, after V lost 5 bases and J lost 0 bases. In germline, CDR1 is SGHAT, CDR2 FQNNGV. The length of the CDR3 is 15 residues. CDR3 coding DNA: TGTGCCAGCAGCACCAGCGGGGGGAACTCCTACGAGCAGTACTTC. Encoded protein: CASSTSGGNSYEQYF.

This chain connects TRBV27 to TRBJ1-3; 9 positions match TRBD1. Germline trimming cut 6 bases from V and 0 bases from J; bases unmatched to any gene: 0. The CDR3 sequence is 14 residues long. The germline gives CDR1 MNHEY, CDR2 SMNVEV (reference sequence). The CDR3 DNA is TGTGCCAGCAGGACAGGGGGCTCTGGAAACACCATATATTTT. Translating gives CASRTGGSGNTIYF.